This T cell receptor (beta chain) was observed in a study of CD8+ T cells in alopecia areata. Study as a whole: Treatment comprised oral tofacitinib, 5 to 10 mg twice daily, in treated patients.

General observations from the study: On tofacitinib, scalp clonality and expanded CD8+ clones among top 100 fell significantly.

Extracted from the samples, RNA was reverse transcribed into cDNA to serve as the sequencing template. TCRdb's copy holds only in-frame clones and misses some; the assay was immunoSEQ multiplex PCR. The table records some 45,000 clones, roughly 92% of them present only once. The CDR3 totals 15 residues. Trimming removed 0 bases from V and 5 bases from J, with 12 bases in between. Germline V gene data show CDR1 as SEHNR and CDR2 as FQNEAQ (reference sequence). For this clone: Its target is unknown.

The treatment denotes: oral pan-JAK inhibitor, 5-10 mg twice daily. This TCR derives from a human donor with alopecia areata. The chain links TRBV7-9 to TRBJ2-3, with no clear D. The sequences come from CD8+ T cells sorted from blood, collected at week 24, from a patient treated with tofacitinib. Here the CDR3 reads CASSLAVASGDTQYF. DNA for the CDR3: TGTGCCAGCAGCTTAGCGGTGGCATCAGGAGATACGCAGTATTTT.